This T cell receptor beta chain was recovered during a study of T cells in Graves' hyperthyroidism and ophthalmopathy. Overall study results and limits: Most thyroid clonotypes with frequency above 0.001 were detected in blood. Ophthalmopathy got predicted by the model a median around six months before its onset.

From germline, CDR1 is SNHLY and CDR2 FYNNEI. Trimming took off 7 bases at V and 1 base at J, with 13 bases between the two ends. This CDR3 has 14 residues. With respect to this clonotype: Its antigen is unidentified.

Using RNA transcripts as the source, TCR beta CDR3 regions were amplified. A first-round RT-PCR of the TCR CDR3 used the HTBI primer set. TCRdb re-called the multiplex PCR reads through MiXCR, storing one row per CDR3 protein. The repertoire holds 540,000 or so distinct CDR3 sequences, around 16% seen once, with about 7% in the top ten. Sequences were obtained from blood. The TCR sequence derives from a woman aged 25-40 years with Graves' hyperthyroidism. The chain combines TRBV2 with TRBJ1-1; D call uncertain. The CDR3 is CASKDRTRNTEAFF. The CDR3 nucleotides are TGTGCCAGCAAGGATCGGACTCGGAACACTGAAGCTTTCTTT.